This entry is about one T cell receptor beta chain. The repertoire was sequenced with immunoSEQ multiplex PCR; TCRdb's copy has only in-frame clones and lacks some. The sample holds just under 550,000 clones, 70% to 80% seen once. The V end was cut by 4 bases, the J end by 8 bases, with 14 bases between. The V gene's germline CDR1 is ENHRY and CDR2 SYGVKD. The CDR3 spans 13 residues. This sample was included in a study of shared T cell receptors in the human thymus. These data also formed part of another study, on human thymus T cells.

V usage is TRBV10-3 and J usage is TRBJ1-2; D unclear. The clonotype was recovered from a boy less than two years old with a congenital heart defect. The sample was thymocytes. The CDR3 DNA is TGTGCCATCAGTGTAGACGGGGTAGGAGGCTACACCTTC. It yields the protein CAISVDGVGGYTF.